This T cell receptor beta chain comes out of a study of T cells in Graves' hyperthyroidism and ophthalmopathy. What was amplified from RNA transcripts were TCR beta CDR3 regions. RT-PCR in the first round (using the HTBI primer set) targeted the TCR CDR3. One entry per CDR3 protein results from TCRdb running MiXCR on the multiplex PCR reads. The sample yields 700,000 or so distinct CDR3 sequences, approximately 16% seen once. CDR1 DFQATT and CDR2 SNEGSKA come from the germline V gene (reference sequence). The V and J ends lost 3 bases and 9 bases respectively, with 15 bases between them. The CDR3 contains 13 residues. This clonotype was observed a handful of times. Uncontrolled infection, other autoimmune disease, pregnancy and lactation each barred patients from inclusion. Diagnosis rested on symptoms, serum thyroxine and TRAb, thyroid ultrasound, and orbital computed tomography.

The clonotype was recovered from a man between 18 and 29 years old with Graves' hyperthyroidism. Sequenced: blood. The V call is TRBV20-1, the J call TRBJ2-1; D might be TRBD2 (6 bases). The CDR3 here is CSARVTSRAEQFF. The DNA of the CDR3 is TGCAGTGCTAGGGTCACTAGCAGGGCTGAGCAGTTCTTC.